Detailed here is one T cell receptor (beta chain). No antigen is known for it. The data were taken from a study of shared clonotypes between healthy human individuals. The CDR3 is made up of 15 amino acids. Looked up from germline, CDR1 is WSHSY and CDR2 is SAAADI. Trimming shortened V by 6 bases and J by 6 bases, and 18 bases separated the two germline ends. Broader study findings: Shared across a few donors were around 4.7% of the naive CD4 clonotypes. How much donors shared clonotypes was expected to be affected by sequencing depth. Apart from blood, nothing was sampled; tissue repertoires likely differ.

Sorted-subset replicate PCR reactions were performed with about 200 ng DNA, corresponding to some 32,000 T cell genomes. Some clones are missing from TCRdb's copy, which holds only in-frame ones; the method was immunoSEQ multiplex PCR. This repertoire shows about a million clones, approximately 76% found once; its top ten account for 1.4%. This TCR was recovered from a man younger than 35 in good health. Sequencing was carried out using memory CD4+ T cells sorted from blood. The subset denotes: CD45RA-negative fraction. The chain is built from TRBV10-2 and TRBJ2-4; tentatively, D is TRBD2 (7 bases). The CDR3 sequence: CASSTGGLRGNIQYF. Written as DNA, the CDR3 is TGCGCCAGCAGCACCGGGGGGCTAAGAGGAAACATTCAGTACTTC.